This T cell receptor (beta chain) was observed in a study of T cells in Graves' hyperthyroidism and ophthalmopathy. Study details: Peripheral blood was secured at the point of initial diagnosis, before any treatment. Study-level results: Most thyroid clonotypes with frequency above 0.001 were detected in blood.

This clonotype was seen ten or more times. Its antigen is not known. The investigators amplified TCR beta CDR3 regions from RNA transcripts. The study used the HTBI primer set for a first-round RT-PCR of the TCR CDR3. TCRdb passed the multiplex PCR reads through MiXCR, listing each CDR3 protein once. The top ten hold roughly an eighth of the sample, which has roughly 600,000 distinct CDR3 sequences, more than 12% seen once. Trimming stripped 5 bases from V and 0 bases from J, with 10 bases between. Germline loops: CDR1 SGHAT, CDR2 FQNNGV. The CDR3 extends over 14 amino acids. The source of this sequence is a woman aged 50 to 60 with Graves' ophthalmopathy. V is TRBV11-2 and J is TRBJ1-2; D gene uncertain. Material: blood. The CDR3 here is CASSLAQSNYGYTF. In DNA, the CDR3 is TGTGCCAGCAGCCTAGCACAGTCTAACTATGGCTACACCTTC.